This TCR beta chain originates from a study of blood T cell repertoires in COVID-19. For the study at large: Spain, Italy and the United States supplied samples that represented acute and convalescent COVID-19. The analysed material was cDNA or gDNA that came from T cells, B-cell-depleted T cells, or PBMCs.

In the original analysis: Using reference gene primer amplification, nucleated cell counts were estimated. TCRdb's table, derived via immunoSEQ multiplex PCR, lists solely in-frame clones and lacks some. Clone size and V and J calls were adopted from that table, with D and trimming inferred from the DNA. The table includes some 180,000 clones, roughly 79% detected once. Sequencing used peripheral blood. This clonotype was sampled from a woman aged 35 to 49 with COVID-19, enrolled during active disease.

CDR3 sequence: CASLQGYGYGYTF. For the CDR3, the DNA is TGCGCCAGCCTCCAGGGGTACGGCTATGGCTACACCTTC. The rearrangement uses TRBV10-2 and TRBJ1-2, with D maybe TRBD1 (6 bases). Germline CDR1 and CDR2: WSHSY and SAAADI. Trimming took 8 bases from V and 4 from J, leaving 14 bases between them. The CDR3 runs 13 residues.